Listed below are T cell receptor beta chains from one sample, sequenced in a study of early T cells in non-severe SARS-CoV-2 infection. From the 5' RACE reads, TCRdb called clonotypes with MiXCR, one entry per CDR3 protein. The sample records about 60,000 distinct CDR3 sequences, 5.6% being singletons. The sequenced sample was whole blood. The receptors here all came from an adult who was a healthcare worker with PCR-confirmed SARS-CoV-2 infection or an uninfected control (not recorded which). Each CDR3 is given with its conserved first and last residue. A D gene is named only where the DNA matches it firmly. A row's size may be missing; if present it is once, few, many or a size class.

large	TRBV2	TRBD1	TRBJ1-1	TGTGCCACCGTGACAGGGGACAACACTGAAGCTTTCTTT	CATVTGDNTEAFF
many	TRBV5-4	NA	TRBJ2-2	TGTGCCAGCAGCTTCGGACAGTACACCGGGGAGCTGTTTTTT	CASSFGQYTGELFF
NA	TRBV3-1	NA	TRBJ1-2	TGTGCCAGCAGCCAAACGGGGGCTCGTCCCCCGCCCTATGGCTACACCTTC	CASSQTGARPPPYGYTF
many	TRBV9	NA	TRBJ1-2	TGTGCCAGCAGGATTAGGGCTCTCGGTGACTATGGCTACACCTTC	CASRIRALGDYGYTF
many	TRBV20-1	NA	TRBJ2-1	TGCAGTGCTAGAGCAGGGTCTGAGTATGAGCAGTTCTTC	CSARAGSEYEQFF
few	TRBV2	NA	TRBJ1-4	TGTGCCAGCAGTGAAATCGGGGGGCAAAGTGAAAAACTGTTTTTT	CASSEIGGQSEKLFF
few	TRBV7-9	NA	TRBJ1-6	TGTGCCAGCAGCTCGCTGCTCCGGCCGGGGCATTCACCCCTCCACTTT	CASSSLLRPGHSPLHF
NA	TRBV27	NA	TRBJ2-7	TGTGCCAGCAGAGGAGCTCGCTCCTACGAGCAGTACTTC	CASRGARSYEQYF
NA	TRBV20-1	TRBD1	TRBJ2-1	TGCAGTGCCACTCGGGACAGGAGCTCCTACAATGAGCAGTTCTTC	CSATRDRSSYNEQFF
many	TRBV9	NA	TRBJ2-3	TGTGCCAGCAGCGTTTGGACAGCTCAAACAGGGACAGATACGCAGTATTTT	CASSVWTAQTGTDTQYF
NA	TRBV5-1	NA	TRBJ1-3	TGCGCCAGCAAGAAGACGGATACCCTTTCAGGAAACACCATATATTTT	CASKKTDTLSGNTIYF
few	TRBV10-2	NA	TRBJ2-1	TGCGCCAGCAGTGAGCGGTGGGAGCAGTTCTTC	CASSERWEQFF
many	TRBV2	NA	TRBJ2-1	TGTGCCAGCGAGTTATTTAAGGGGGACTACAATGAGCAGTTCTTC	CASELFKGDYNEQFF
many	TRBV5-5	NA	TRBJ1-6	TGTGCCAGCAGCTTGGACGGACCCGCGGGCTCCTATAATTCACCCCTCCACTTT	CASSLDGPAGSYNSPLHF
few	TRBV9	NA	TRBJ2-2	TGTGCCAGCAGCGTAGTCCAGGGAGCGGGCACCGGGGAGCTGTTTTTT	CASSVVQGAGTGELFF
few	TRBV5-5	NA	TRBJ2-1	TGTGCCAGCAGCTTGGATGAGGGGACGGTCTACAATGAGCAGTTCTTC	CASSLDEGTVYNEQFF
many	TRBV7-6	NA	TRBJ2-5	TGTGCCAGCAGCCCGGACGGCGGAACCCAGTACTTC	CASSPDGGTQYF
many	TRBV20-1	NA	TRBJ2-1	TGCAGTGTCATTACGGGTCTGGACAATGAGCAGTTCTTC	CSVITGLDNEQFF
NA	TRBV27	NA	TRBJ2-7	TGTGCCAGCAGTTTTCGACCGAGCTCCTACGAGCAGTACTTC	CASSFRPSSYEQYF
many	TRBV25-1	NA	TRBJ1-6	TGTGCCAGCCCGGACCTCAGCCTTGATTCACCCCTCCACTTT	CASPDLSLDSPLHF
NA	TRBV7-9	NA	TRBJ1-2	TGTGCCAGCAGCTTGGGCGACAGCCGCAACTATGGCTACACCTTC	CASSLGDSRNYGYTF
many	TRBV10-3	NA	TRBJ1-1	TGTGCCATCAGTCAAGTGATAAACACTGAAGCTTTCTTT	CAISQVINTEAFF
many	TRBV12-3/TRBV12-4	NA	TRBJ2-1	TGTGCCAGCAGTTCGGGACTCGTTGAGCAGTTCTTC	CASSSGLVEQFF
NA	TRBV30	TRBD1	TRBJ2-2	TGTGCCTGGAGTGAAGACAGGGAGCCCGGGGAGCTGTTTTTT	CAWSEDREPGELFF
many	TRBV6-5	NA	TRBJ1-3	TGTGCCAGCAGTCCCGAGGGGGGCAACTCTGGAAACACCATATATTTT	CASSPEGGNSGNTIYF
many	TRBV6-6	TRBD1	TRBJ1-6	TGTGCCAGCAGTTACTCGATGGTGACAGGGGGCGGGTATTCACCCCTCCACTTT	CASSYSMVTGGGYSPLHF
NA	TRBV6-1	TRBD1	TRBJ2-7	TGTGCCAGCAGTGGGGCAGGGGGTACCTACGAGCAGTACTTC	CASSGAGGTYEQYF
many	TRBV12-3/TRBV12-4	TRBD1	TRBJ1-1	TGTGCCAGCAGTTTCGGGGGGACAGGGGGCAATGGCGCTGAAGCTTTCTTT	CASSFGGTGGNGAEAFF
NA	TRBV5-5	TRBD1	TRBJ2-1	TGTGCCAGCAGCCCAGGACAGGGGGTCGGCACCTACAATGAGCAGTTCTTC	CASSPGQGVGTYNEQFF